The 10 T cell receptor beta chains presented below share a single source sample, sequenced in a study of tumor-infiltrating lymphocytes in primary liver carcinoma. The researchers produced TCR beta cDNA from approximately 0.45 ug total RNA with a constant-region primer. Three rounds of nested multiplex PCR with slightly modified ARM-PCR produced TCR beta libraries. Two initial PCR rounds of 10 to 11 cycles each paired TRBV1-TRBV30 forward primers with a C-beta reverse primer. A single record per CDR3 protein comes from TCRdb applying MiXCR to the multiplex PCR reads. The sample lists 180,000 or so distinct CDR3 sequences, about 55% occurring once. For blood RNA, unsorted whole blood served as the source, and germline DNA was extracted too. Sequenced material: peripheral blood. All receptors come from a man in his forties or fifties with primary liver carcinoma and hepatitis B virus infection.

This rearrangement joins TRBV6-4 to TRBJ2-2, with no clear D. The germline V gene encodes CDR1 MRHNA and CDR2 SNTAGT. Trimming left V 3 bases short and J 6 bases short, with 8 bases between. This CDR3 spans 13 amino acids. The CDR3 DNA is TGTGCCAGCAGTGAAGGTCCGGCCGGGGAGCTGTTTTTT. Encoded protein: CASSEGPAGELFF.

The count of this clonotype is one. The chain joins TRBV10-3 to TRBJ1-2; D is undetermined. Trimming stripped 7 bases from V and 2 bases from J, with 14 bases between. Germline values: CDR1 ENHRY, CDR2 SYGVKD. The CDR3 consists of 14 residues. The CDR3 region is CAIIPIEANYGYTF. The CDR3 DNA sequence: TGTGCCATCATTCCGATAGAAGCCAACTATGGCTACACCTTC.

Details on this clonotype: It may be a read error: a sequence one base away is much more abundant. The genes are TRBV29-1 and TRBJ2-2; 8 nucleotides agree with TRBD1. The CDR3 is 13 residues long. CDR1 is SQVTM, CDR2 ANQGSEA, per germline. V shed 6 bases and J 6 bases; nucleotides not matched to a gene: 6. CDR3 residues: CSVWTGQAGELFF. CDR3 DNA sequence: TGCAGCGTATGGACAGGGCAGGCCGGGGAGCTGTTTTTT.

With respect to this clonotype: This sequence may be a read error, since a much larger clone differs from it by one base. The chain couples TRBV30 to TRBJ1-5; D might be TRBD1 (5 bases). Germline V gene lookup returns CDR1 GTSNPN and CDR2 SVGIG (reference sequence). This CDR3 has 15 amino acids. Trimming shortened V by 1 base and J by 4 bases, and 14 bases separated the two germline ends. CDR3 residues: CAWSEYGGENQPQHF. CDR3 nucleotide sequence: TGTGCCTGGAGTGAATATGGAGGGGAAAATCAGCCCCAGCATTTT.

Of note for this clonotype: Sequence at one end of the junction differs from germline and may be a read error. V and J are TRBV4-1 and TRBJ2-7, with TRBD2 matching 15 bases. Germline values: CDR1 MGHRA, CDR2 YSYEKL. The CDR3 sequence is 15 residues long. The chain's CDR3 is CASTQGLAGGIVQYF. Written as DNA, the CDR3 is TGCGCCAGCACCCAAGGACTAGCGGGAGGGATAGTGCAGTACTTC.

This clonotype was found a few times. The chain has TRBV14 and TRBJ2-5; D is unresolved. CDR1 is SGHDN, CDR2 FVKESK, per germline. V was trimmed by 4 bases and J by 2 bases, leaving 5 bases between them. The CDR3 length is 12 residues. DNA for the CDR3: TGTGCCAGCAGCCCTGATCAAGAGACCCAGTACTTC. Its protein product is CASSPDQETQYF.

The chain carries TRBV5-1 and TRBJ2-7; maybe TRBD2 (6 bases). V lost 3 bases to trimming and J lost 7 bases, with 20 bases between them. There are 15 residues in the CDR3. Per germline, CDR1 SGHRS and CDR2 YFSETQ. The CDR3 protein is CASSSEGAGVEEQYF. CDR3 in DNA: TGCGCCAGCAGCTCGGAGGGAGCTGGGGTCGAGGAGCAGTACTTC.

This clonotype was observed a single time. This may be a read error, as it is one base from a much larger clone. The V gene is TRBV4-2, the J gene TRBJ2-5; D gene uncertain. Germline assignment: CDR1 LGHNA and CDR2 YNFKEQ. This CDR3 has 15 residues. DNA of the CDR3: TGTGCCATCAGCCAAGGGAAGCGTGGGGAAGAGACCCAGTACTTC. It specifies CAISQGKRGEETQYF.

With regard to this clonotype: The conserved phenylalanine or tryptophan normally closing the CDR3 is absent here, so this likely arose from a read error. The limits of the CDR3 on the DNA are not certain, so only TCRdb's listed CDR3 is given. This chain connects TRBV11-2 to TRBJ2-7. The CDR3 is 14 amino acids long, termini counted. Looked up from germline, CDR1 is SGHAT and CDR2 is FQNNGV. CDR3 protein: CASSLDRSLYEQYL.

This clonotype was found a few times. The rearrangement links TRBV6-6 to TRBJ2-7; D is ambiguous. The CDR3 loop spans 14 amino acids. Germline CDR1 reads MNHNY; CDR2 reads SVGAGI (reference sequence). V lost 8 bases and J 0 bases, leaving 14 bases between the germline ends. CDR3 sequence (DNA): TGTGCCAGCTCTCGCTTTGTTCCCTCCTACGAGCAGTACTTC. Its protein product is CASSRFVPSYEQYF.